The rows below give T cell receptor beta chains drawn from one sample of a study of cytomegalovirus exposure and HLA in healthy donors. Here immunoSEQ multiplex PCR was the method, and the copy in TCRdb shows in-frame clones only, minus some. The sample carries 130,000 to 150,000 clones, 80% recorded once. The sample was PBMCs. The source is a man aged 35-49 years in good health and CMV-seronegative. CDR3s include the opening cysteine and the closing phenylalanine or tryptophan. Fields, in order: D gene, V gene, clone size, J gene, CDR3 protein, CDR3 DNA. D genes are given only for firm matches. Size is omitted from some rows. Given values are once, few, many or a class for expanded clones.

.	TRBV28	few	TRBJ1-5	CASRGSGGDNQPQHF	TGTGCCAGCAGGGGGTCGGGGGGCGACAATCAGCCCCAGCATTTT
TRBD1	TRBV6-5	.	TRBJ1-6	CASSRDRYNSPLHF	TGTGCCAGCAGTAGGGACAGATATAATTCACCCCTCCACTTT
.	TRBV7-2	.	TRBJ1-3	CASSLLDSSGNTIYF	TGTGCCAGCAGCCTCCTGGACAGCTCTGGAAACACCATATATTTT
.	TRBV9	.	TRBJ1-1	CASSVEGVNTEAFF	TGTGCCAGCAGCGTAGAGGGAGTGAACACTGAAGCTTTCTTT
.	TRBV25-1	few	TRBJ1-1	CASSEEPGMNTEAFF	TGTGCCAGCAGTGAAGAGCCAGGTATGAACACTGAAGCTTTCTTT
.	TRBV28	.	TRBJ1-1	CASSPGMSGLGAFF	TGTGCCAGCAGTCCCGGGATGTCGGGGTTGGGAGCTTTCTTT
TRBD1	TRBV10-3	.	TRBJ2-5	CAISVQGNQETQYF	TGTGCCATCAGTGTACAGGGGAACCAAGAGACCCAGTACTTC
.	TRBV6-1	.	TRBJ1-2	CASQAEAPNYGYTF	TGTGCCAGCCAAGCGGAAGCCCCTAACTATGGCTACACCTTC
.	TRBV5-1	.	TRBJ2-6	CASSFSGRFLGSGANVLTF	TGCGCCAGCAGCTTTTCGGGGAGGTTCCTTGGTTCTGGGGCCAACGTCCTGACTTTC
TRBD2	TRBV7-8	.	TRBJ2-7	CASSMRPGTSGDEQYF	TGTGCCAGCAGCATGAGACCCGGGACTAGCGGGGACGAGCAGTACTTC
.	TRBV5-4	.	TRBJ2-7	CASSLKGVDTYEQYF	TGTGCCAGCAGCTTGAAGGGGGTGGATACCTACGAGCAGTACTTC
TRBD1	TRBV4-1	once	TRBJ1-6	CASSHKEGQSYSPLHF	TGCGCCAGCAGCCATAAGGAGGGACAGTCTTATTCACCCCTCCACTTT
TRBD2	TRBV4-3	.	TRBJ2-5	CASSPGLAGGTQETQYF	TGCGCCAGCAGCCCCGGACTAGCGGGGGGGACACAAGAGACCCAGTACTTC
TRBD1	TRBV28	.	TRBJ1-6	CASSFGDRNSPLHF	TGTGCCAGCAGTTTCGGGGACAGGAATTCACCCCTCCACTTT
TRBD2	TRBV7-9	.	TRBJ2-3	CASSLTSGLTDTQYF	TGTGCCAGCAGTTTGACTAGCGGGCTCACAGATACGCAGTATTTT
TRBD2	TRBV10-1	.	TRBJ2-5	CASSGGALETQYF	TGCGCCAGCAGCGGGGGGGCCCTGGAGACCCAGTACTTC
TRBD2	TRBV29-1	.	TRBJ2-7	CSVVLRGGPSYEQYF	TGCAGCGTTGTATTACGGGGGGGGCCCTCCTACGAGCAGTACTTC
.	TRBV4-1	few	TRBJ1-6	CASNIGQYNSPLHF	TGCGCCAGCAATATAGGACAGTATAATTCCCCCCTCCACTTT
.	TRBV13	.	TRBJ2-7	CASNLGLSSYEQYF	TGTGCCAGCAACCTAGGTCTCAGCTCCTACGAGCAGTACTTC
.	TRBV28	few	TRBJ1-5	CASSRRQPQHF	TGTGCCAGCAGTCGTCGGCAGCCCCAGCATTTT
TRBD1	TRBV11-2	.	TRBJ2-5	CASSPWTGEETQYF	TGTGCCAGCAGCCCTTGGACAGGGGAAGAGACCCAGTACTTC
TRBD2	TRBV18	.	TRBJ2-7	CASSPPGSGQKEQYF	TGTGCCAGCTCACCACCGGGTAGCGGGCAAAAGGAGCAGTACTTC
TRBD1	TRBV9	.	TRBJ1-6	CASRQGNNSPLHF	TGTGCCAGCAGACAGGGGAATAATTCACCCCTCCACTTT
TRBD2	TRBV2	.	TRBJ2-3	CATQASGGRDTQYF	TGTGCCACCCAGGCCAGCGGGGGACGAGATACGCAGTATTTT
TRBD1	TRBV5-4	few	TRBJ2-1	CASRATGGRYNEQFF	TGTGCCAGCAGGGCGACAGGGGGACGCTACAATGAGCAGTTCTTC
.	TRBV9	once	TRBJ1-4	CASSVGHHATNEKLFF	TGTGCCAGCAGCGTCGGACACCATGCAACTAATGAAAAACTGTTTTTT
TRBD2	TRBV18	.	TRBJ2-3	CASSPGGSRTDTQYF	TGTGCCAGCTCGCCCGGCGGGAGTCGCACAGATACGCAGTATTTT
TRBD1	TRBV7-9	.	TRBJ1-5	CASSRTGGRNQPQHF	TGTGCCAGCAGTAGGACAGGGGGTAGAAATCAGCCCCAGCATTTT
.	TRBV7-3	.	TRBJ2-1	CASSLTQGNEQFF	TGTGCCAGCAGCTTAACCCAGGGAAATGAGCAGTTCTTC
.	TRBV7-8	medium-sized	TRBJ1-4	CASSAGVGPGEKLFF	TGTGCCAGCAGCGCCGGGGTAGGACCGGGGGAAAAACTGTTTTTT
TRBD1	TRBV18	.	TRBJ2-1	CASSSRDRVYSNEQFF	TGTGCCAGCTCATCGAGGGACAGGGTCTACTCCAATGAGCAGTTCTTC
.	TRBV6-5	.	TRBJ1-4	CASRPQGINEKLFF	TGTGCCAGCAGGCCTCAGGGGATTAATGAAAAACTGTTTTTT
.	TRBV27	.	TRBJ2-2	CASRPTQVRTGELFF	TGTGCCAGCAGGCCGACGCAAGTCAGGACCGGGGAGCTGTTTTTT
TRBD2	TRBV5-4	.	TRBJ2-2	CASSYRLTSGGAGELFF	TGTGCCAGCAGCTACCGATTGACTAGCGGGGGGGCCGGGGAGCTGTTTTTT
TRBD1	TRBV9	.	TRBJ1-1	CASSVVAGGMNTEAFF	TGTGCCAGCAGCGTAGTGGCAGGGGGGATGAACACTGAAGCTTTCTTT
TRBD1	TRBV19	.	TRBJ1-5	CASRNRRDRGLWAQHF	TGTGCCAGTAGAAATCGCCGGGACAGGGGTTTGTGGGCCCAGCATTTT
TRBD1	TRBV5-5	.	TRBJ1-1	CASSLMGQRSTDRRREAFF	TGTGCCAGCAGCTTGATGGGACAGCGATCGACCGATCGAAGGAGGGAAGCTTTCTTT
.	TRBV4-1	.	TRBJ2-7	CASSQERGSYEQYF	TGCGCCAGCAGCCAAGAGCGCGGCTCCTACGAGCAGTACTTC
.	TRBV7-9	.	TRBJ2-7	CASSQLGPSYEQYF	TGTGCCAGCAGCCAGCTGGGCCCGTCCTACGAGCAGTACTTC
TRBD2	TRBV9	.	TRBJ2-5	CASSVPSGEGGETQYF	TGTGCCAGCAGCGTTCCTAGCGGGGAGGGCGGAGAGACCCAGTACTTC
TRBD2	TRBV9	.	TRBJ2-5	CASSTSGGNFGETQYF	TGTGCCAGCAGTACTAGCGGGGGTAATTTCGGAGAGACCCAGTACTTC
.	TRBV5-4	.	TRBJ1-6	CASRSSQGNSPLHF	TGTGCCAGCAGATCATCCCAGGGTAATTCACCCCTCCACTTT
.	TRBV4-1	few	TRBJ2-5	CATKHRKWETQYF	TGCGCCACCAAACACAGGAAATGGGAGACCCAGTACTTC
.	TRBV6-5	.	TRBJ2-7	CASSYTRVTYEQYF	TGTGCCAGCAGTTACACCCGGGTGACCTACGAGCAGTACTTC
.	TRBV27	.	TRBJ1-1	CASSRQNMNTEAFF	TGTGCCAGCAGCAGACAGAATATGAACACTGAAGCTTTCTTT
TRBD2	TRBV2	.	TRBJ2-5	CASSTGGTSQETQYF	TGTGCCAGCAGTACCGGGGGGACTTCCCAAGAGACCCAGTACTTC
TRBD2	TRBV28	.	TRBJ2-7	CASSSWEGRYEQYF	TGTGCCAGCAGTTCTTGGGAGGGAAGGTACGAGCAGTACTTC
.	TRBV14	.	TRBJ1-1	CASSQGRRLNTEAFF	TGTGCCAGCAGCCAAGGGCGGAGGCTGAACACTGAAGCTTTCTTT
.	TRBV10-3	once	TRBJ2-7	CAISESNAGSPSF	TGTGCCATCAGTGAGTCGAACGCGGGTTCACCGTCCTTC
.	TRBV19	.	TRBJ2-3	CASGLQSTDTQYF	TGTGCCAGTGGATTACAGAGCACAGATACGCAGTATTTT
TRBD2	TRBV28	.	TRBJ2-2	CASSRAGGPSTGELFF	TGTGCCAGCAGTAGGGCGGGGGGGCCTAGCACCGGGGAGCTGTTTTTT
.	TRBV5-1	once	TRBJ2-5	CASSLSFRTQYF	TGCGCCAGCAGCTTGTCTTTTCGGACCCAGTACTTC
.	TRBV6-5	.	TRBJ1-4	CASSYDTYGEKLFF	TGTGCCAGCAGTTACGACACATACGGTGAAAAACTGTTTTTT
.	TRBV19	.	TRBJ1-6	CASSWSWRASSPLHF	TGTGCCAGTAGTTGGAGTTGGAGGGCGTCCTCACCCCTCCACTTT
.	TRBV27	.	TRBJ2-7	CASTSRGDPYEQYF	TGTGCCAGCACGTCCAGGGGCGATCCCTACGAGCAGTACTTC
TRBD2	TRBV5-4	.	TRBJ2-3	CASSLELAGFDTQYF	TGTGCCAGCAGCTTGGAACTAGCGGGGTTCGATACGCAGTATTTT
.	TRBV29-1	.	TRBJ2-6	CSAQDAAYRSGANVLTF	TGCAGCGCCCAAGATGCTGCCTACCGATCTGGGGCCAACGTCCTGACTTTC
.	TRBV4-3	.	TRBJ2-1	CASSQFVSGSLNNEQFF	TGCGCCAGCAGCCAATTCGTGTCGGGTTCCCTGAACAATGAGCAGTTCTTC
TRBD1	TRBV2	.	TRBJ1-6	CASTLDRNNNSPLHF	TGTGCCAGCACCTTGGACAGGAACAATAATTCACCCCTCCACTTT